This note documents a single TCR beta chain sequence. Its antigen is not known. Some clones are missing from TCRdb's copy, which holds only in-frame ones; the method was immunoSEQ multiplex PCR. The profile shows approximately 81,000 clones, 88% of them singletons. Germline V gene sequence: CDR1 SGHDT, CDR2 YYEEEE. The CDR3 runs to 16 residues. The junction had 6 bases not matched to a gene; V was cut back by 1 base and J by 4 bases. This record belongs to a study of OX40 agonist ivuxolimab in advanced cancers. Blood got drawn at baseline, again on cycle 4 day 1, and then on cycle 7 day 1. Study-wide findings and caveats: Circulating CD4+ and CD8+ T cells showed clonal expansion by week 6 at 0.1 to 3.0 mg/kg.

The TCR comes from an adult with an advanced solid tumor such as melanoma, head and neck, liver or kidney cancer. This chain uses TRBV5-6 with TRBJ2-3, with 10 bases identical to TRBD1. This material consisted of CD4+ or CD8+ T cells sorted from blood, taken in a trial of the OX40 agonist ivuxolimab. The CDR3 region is CASSLKTGGIADTQYF. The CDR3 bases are TGTGCCAGCAGCTTGAAGACAGGGGGCATCGCAGATACGCAGTATTTT.